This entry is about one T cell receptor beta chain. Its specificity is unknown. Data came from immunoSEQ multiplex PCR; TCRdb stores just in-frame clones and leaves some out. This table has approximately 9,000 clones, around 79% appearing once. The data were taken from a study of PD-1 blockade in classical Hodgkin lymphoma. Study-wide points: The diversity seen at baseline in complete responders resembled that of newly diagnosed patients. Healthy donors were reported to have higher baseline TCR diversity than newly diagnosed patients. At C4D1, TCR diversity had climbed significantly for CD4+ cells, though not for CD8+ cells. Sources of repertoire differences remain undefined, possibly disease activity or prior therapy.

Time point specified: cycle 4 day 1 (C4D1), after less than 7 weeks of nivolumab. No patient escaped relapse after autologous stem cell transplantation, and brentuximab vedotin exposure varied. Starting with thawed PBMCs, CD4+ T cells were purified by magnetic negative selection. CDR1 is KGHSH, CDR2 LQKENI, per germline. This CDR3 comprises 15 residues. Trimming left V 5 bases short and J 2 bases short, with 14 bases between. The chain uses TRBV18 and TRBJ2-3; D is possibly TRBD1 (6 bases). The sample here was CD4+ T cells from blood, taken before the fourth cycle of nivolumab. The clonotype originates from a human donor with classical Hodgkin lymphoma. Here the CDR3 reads CASSWGRGFTDTQYF. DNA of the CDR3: TGTGCCAGCTCATGGGGCAGGGGCTTCACAGATACGCAGTATTTT.